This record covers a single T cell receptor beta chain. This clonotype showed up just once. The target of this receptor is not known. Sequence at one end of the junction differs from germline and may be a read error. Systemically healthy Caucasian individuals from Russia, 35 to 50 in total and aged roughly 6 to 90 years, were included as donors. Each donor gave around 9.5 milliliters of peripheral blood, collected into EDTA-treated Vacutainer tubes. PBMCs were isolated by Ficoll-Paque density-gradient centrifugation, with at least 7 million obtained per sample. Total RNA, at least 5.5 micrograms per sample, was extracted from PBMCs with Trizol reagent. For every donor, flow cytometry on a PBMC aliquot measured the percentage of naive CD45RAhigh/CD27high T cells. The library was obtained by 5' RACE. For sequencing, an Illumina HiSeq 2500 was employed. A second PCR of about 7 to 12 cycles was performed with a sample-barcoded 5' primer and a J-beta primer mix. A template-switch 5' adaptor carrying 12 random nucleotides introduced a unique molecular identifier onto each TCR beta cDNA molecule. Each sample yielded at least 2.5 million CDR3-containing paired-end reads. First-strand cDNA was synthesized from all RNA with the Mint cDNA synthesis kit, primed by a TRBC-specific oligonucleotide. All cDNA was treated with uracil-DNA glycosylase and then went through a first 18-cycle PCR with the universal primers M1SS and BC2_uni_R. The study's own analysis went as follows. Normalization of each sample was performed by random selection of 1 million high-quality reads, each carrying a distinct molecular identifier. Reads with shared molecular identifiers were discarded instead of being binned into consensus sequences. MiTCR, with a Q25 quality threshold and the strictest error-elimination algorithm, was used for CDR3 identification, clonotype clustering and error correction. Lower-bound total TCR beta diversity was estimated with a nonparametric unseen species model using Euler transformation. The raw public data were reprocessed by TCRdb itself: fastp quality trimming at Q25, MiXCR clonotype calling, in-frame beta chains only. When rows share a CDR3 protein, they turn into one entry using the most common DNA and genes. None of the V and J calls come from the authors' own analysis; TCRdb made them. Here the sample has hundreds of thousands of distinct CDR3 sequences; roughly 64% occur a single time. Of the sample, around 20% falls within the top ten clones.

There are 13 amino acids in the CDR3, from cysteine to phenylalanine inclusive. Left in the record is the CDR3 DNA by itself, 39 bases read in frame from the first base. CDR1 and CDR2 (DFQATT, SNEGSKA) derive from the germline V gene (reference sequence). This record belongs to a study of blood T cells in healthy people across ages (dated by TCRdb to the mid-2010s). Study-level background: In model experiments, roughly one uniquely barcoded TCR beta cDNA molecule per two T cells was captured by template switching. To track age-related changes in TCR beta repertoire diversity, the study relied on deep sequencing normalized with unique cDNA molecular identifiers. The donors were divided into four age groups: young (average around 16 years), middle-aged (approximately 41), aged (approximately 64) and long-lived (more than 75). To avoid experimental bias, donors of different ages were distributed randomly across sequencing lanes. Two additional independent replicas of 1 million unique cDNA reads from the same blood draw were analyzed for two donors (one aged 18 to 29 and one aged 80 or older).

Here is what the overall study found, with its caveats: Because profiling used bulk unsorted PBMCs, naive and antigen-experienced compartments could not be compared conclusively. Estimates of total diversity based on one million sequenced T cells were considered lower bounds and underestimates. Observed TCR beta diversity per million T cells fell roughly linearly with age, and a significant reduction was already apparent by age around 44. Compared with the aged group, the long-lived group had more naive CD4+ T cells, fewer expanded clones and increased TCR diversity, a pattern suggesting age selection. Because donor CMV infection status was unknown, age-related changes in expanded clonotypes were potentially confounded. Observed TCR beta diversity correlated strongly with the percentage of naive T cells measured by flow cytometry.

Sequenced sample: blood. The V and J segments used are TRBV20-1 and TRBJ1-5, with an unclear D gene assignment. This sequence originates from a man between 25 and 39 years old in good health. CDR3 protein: CSAREQEHKPQHF. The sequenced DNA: TGCAGTGCTAGAGAGCAGGAGCATAAGCCTCAGCATTTT.